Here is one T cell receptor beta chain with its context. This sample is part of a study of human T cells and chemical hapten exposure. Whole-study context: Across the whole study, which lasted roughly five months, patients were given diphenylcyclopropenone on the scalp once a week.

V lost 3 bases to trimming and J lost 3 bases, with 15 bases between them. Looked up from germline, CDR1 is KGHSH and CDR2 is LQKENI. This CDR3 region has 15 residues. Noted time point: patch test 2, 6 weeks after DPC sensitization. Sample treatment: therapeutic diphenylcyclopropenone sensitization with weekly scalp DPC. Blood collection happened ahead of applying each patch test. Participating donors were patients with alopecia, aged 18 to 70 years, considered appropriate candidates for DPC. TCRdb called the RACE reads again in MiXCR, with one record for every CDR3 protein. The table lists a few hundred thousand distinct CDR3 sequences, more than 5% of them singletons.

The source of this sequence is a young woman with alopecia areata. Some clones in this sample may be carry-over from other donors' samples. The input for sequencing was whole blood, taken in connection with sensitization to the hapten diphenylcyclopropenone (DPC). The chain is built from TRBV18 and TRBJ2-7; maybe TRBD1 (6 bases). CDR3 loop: CASSPPGQPLYEQYF. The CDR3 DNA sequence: TGTGCCAGCTCACCTCCGGGACAACCTCTCTACGAGCAGTACTTC. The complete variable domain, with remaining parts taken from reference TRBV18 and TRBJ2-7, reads NAGVMQNPRHLVRRRGQEARLRCSPMKGHSHVYWYRQLPEEGLKFMVYLQKENIIDESGMPKERFSAEFPKEGPSILRIQQVVRGDSAAYFCASSPPGQPLYEQYFGPGTRLTVT.